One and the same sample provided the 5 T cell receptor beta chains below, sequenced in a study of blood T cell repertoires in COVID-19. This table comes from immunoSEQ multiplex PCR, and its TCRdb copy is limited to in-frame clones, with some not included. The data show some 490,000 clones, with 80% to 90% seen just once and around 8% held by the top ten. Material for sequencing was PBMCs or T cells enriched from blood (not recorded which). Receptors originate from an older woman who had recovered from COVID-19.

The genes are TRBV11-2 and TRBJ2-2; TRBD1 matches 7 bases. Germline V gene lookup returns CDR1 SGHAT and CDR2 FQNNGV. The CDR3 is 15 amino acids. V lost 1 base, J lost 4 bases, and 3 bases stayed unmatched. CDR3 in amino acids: CASSLVTGLTGELFF. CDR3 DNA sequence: TGTGCCAGCAGCTTAGTGACAGGGCTCACCGGGGAGCTGTTTTTT.

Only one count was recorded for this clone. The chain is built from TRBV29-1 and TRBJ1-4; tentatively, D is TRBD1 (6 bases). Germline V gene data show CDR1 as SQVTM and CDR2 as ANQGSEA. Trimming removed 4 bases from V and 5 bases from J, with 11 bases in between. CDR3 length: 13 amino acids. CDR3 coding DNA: TGCAGCGTTGGAGTAGGGGGAAATGAAAAACTGTTTTTT. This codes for CSVGVGGNEKLFF.

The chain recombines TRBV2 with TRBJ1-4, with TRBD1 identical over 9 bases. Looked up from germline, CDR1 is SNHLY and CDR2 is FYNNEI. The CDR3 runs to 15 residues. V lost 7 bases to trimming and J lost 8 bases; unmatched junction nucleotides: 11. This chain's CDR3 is CASTGGQGRKEKLFF. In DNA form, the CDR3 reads TGTGCCAGCACCGGTGGACAGGGGAGGAAGGAAAAACTGTTTTTT.

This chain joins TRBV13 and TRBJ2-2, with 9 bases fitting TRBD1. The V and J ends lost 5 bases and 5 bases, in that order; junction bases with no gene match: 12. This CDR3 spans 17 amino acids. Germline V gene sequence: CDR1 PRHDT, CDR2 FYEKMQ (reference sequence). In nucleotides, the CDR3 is TGTGCCAGCAGCCCAATACCCCCGGGACAGGGAACCGGGGAGCTGTTTTTT. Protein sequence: CASSPIPPGQGTGELFF.

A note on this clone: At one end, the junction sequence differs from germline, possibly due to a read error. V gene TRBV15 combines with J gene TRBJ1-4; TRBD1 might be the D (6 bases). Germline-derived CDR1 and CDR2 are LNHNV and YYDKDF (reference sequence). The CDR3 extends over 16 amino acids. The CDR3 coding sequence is TGTGCCACCAGCGGAGAGAGGGCAGGGGTTGTTGAAAAACTGTTTTTT. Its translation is CATSGERAGVVEKLFF.